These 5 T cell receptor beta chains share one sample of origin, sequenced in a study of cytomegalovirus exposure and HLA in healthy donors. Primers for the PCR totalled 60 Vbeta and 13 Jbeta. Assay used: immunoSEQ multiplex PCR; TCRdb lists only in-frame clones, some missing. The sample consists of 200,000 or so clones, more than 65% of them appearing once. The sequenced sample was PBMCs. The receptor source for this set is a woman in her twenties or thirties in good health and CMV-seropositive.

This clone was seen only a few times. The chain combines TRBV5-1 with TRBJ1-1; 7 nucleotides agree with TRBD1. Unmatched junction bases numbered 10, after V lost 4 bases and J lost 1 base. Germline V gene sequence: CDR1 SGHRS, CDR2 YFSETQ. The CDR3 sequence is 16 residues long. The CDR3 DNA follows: TGCGCCAGCAGCCCCCGACAGGGAGGAGGGAACACTGAAGCTTTCTTT. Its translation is CASSPRQGGGNTEAFF.

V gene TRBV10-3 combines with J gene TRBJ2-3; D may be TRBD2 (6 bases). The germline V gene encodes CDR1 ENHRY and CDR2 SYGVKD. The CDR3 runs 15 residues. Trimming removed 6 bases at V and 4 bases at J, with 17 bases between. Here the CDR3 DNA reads TGTGCCATCAGCGGGACTGCGAGAAAAGCAGATACGCAGTATTTT. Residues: CAISGTARKADTQYF.

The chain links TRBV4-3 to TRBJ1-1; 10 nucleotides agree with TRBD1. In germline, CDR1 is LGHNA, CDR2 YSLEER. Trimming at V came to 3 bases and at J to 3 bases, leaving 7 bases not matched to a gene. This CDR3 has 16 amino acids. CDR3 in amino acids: CASSQDGTGAYTEAFF. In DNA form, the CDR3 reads TGCGCCAGCAGCCAGGACGGGACAGGGGCTTACACTGAAGCTTTCTTT.

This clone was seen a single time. The DNA of the CDR3 is TGTGCCAGCAGTGCCGACGGCCCAGGGGAGCAGTTCTTC. The encoded protein is CASSADGPGEQFF. The chain couples TRBV2 to TRBJ2-1; TRBD1 is a possible D gene (5 bases). Germline V gene data show CDR1 as SNHLY and CDR2 as FYNNEI. Trimming stripped 4 bases from V and 10 bases from J, with 14 bases between. This CDR3 is 13 amino acids long.

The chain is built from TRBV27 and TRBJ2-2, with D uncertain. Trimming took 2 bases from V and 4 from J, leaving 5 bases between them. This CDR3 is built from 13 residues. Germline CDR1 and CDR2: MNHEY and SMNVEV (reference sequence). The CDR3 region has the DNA TGTGCCAGCAGTTTAATCGGCACCGGGGAGCTGTTTTTT. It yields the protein CASSLIGTGELFF.